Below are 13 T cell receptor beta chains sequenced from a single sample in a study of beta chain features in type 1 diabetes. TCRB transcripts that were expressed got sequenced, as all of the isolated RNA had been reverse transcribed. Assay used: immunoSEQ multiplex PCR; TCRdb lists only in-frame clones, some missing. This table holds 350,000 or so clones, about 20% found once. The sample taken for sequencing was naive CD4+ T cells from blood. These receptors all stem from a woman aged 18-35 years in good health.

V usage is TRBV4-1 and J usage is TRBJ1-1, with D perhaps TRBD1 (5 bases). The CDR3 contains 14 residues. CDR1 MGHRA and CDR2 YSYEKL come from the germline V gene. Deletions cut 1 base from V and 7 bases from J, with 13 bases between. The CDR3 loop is CASSQGGRDDEAFF. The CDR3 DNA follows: TGCGCCAGCAGCCAAGGTGGGCGGGACGATGAAGCTTTCTTT.

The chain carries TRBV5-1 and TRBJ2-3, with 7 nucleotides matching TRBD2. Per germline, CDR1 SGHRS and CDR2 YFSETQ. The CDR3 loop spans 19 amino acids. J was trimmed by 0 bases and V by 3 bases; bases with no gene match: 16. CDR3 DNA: TGCGCCAGCAGCTCCACCCAAGGGAATAAGCGGGATAGCACAGATACGCAGTATTTT. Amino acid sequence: CASSSTQGNKRDSTDTQYF.

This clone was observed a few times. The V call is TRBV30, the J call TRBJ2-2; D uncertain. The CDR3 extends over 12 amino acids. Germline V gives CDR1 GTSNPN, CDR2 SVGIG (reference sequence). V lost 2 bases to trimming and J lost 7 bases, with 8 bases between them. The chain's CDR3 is CAWSPANGELFF. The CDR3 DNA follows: TGTGCCTGGAGTCCCGCTAACGGGGAGCTGTTTTTT.

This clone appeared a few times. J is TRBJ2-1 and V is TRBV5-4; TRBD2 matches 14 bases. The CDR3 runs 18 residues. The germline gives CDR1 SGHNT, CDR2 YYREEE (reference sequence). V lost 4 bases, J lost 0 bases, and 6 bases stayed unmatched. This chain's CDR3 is CASSGGTSGGSSYNEQFF. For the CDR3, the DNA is TGTGCCAGCAGCGGCGGGACTAGCGGGGGTAGCTCCTACAATGAGCAGTTCTTC.

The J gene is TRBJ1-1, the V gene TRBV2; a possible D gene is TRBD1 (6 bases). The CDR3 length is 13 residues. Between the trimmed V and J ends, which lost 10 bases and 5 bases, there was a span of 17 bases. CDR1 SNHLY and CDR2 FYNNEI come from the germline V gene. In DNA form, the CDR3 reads TGTGCCACACTCAGGGGTCGGCGGACTGAAGCTTTCTTT. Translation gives CATLRGRRTEAFF.

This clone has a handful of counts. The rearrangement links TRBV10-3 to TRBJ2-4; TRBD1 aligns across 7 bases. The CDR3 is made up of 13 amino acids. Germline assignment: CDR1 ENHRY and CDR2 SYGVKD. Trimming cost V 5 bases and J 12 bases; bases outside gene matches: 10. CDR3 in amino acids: CAISSGQPSAQYF. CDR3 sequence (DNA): TGTGCCATCAGTTCGGGACAGCCTTCGGCTCAGTACTTC.

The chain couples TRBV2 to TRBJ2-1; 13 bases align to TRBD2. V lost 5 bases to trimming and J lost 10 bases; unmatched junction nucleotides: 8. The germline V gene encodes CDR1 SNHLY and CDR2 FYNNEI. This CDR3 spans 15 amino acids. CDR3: CASSQLAGGAVEQFF. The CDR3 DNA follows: TGTGCCAGCAGTCAACTAGCGGGGGGGGCGGTGGAGCAGTTCTTC. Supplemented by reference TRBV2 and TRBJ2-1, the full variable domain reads EPEVTQTPSHQVTQMGQEVILRCVPISNHLYFYWYRQILGQKVEFLVSFYNNEISEKSEIFDDQFSVERPDGSNFTLKIRSTKLEDSAMYFCASSQLAGGAVEQFFGPGTRLTVL.

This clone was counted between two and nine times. The DNA of the CDR3 is TGTGCCAGCAATCACAGGGAAGAGACCCAGTACTTC. Amino acid sequence: CASNHREETQYF. The chain employs TRBV7-9 and TRBJ2-5, with D tentatively TRBD1 (6 bases). V lost 7 bases, J lost 3 bases, and 9 bases lay in between. Germline values: CDR1 SEHNR, CDR2 FQNEAQ (reference sequence). CDR3 length: 12 residues.

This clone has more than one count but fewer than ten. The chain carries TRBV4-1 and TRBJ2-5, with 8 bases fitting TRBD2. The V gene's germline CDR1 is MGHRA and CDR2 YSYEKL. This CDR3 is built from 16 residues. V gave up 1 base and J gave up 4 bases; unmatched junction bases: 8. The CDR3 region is CASSQVAGLGPETQYF. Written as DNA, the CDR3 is TGCGCCAGCAGCCAAGTAGCGGGACTTGGGCCAGAGACCCAGTACTTC.

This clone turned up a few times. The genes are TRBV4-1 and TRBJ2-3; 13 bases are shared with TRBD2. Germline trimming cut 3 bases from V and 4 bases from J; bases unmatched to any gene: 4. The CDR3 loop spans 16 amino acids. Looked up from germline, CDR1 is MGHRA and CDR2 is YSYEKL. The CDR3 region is CASSHGLAGAPDTQYF. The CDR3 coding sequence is TGCGCCAGCAGCCACGGACTAGCGGGGGCACCAGATACGCAGTATTTT.

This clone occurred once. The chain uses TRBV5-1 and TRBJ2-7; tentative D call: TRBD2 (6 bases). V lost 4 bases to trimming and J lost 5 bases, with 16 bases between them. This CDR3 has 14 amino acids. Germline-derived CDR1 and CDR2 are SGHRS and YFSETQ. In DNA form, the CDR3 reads TGCGCCAGCAGCACTGGGGACTGGGTGAACGAGCAGTACTTC. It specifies CASSTGDWVNEQYF.

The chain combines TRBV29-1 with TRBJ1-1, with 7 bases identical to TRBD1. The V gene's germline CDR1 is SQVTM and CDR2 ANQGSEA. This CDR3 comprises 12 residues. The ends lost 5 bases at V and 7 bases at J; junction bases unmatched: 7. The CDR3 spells CSVKIQGSEAFF. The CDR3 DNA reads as TGCAGCGTTAAAATACAGGGGAGTGAAGCTTTCTTT.

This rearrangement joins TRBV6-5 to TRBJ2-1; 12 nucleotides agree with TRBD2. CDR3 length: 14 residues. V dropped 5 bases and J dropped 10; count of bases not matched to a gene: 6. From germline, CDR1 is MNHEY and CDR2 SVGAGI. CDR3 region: CASSTSGGPGEQFF. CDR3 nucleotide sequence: TGTGCCAGCAGTACTAGCGGGGGGCCGGGAGAGCAGTTCTTC.